These 20 T cell receptor beta chains share one sample of origin, sequenced in a study of blood T cells in healthy people across ages. For the second PCR, which ran for about 7 to 12 cycles, a sample-barcoded 5' primer and a J-beta primer mix were used. TCRdb analysed the 5' RACE reads with MiXCR anew, one entry per CDR3 protein. The sample lists roughly 900,000 distinct CDR3 sequences, more than 25% occurring once. The sample taken for sequencing was blood. Every receptor here comes from an elderly woman in good health.

This clonotype appeared a few times. The V and J genes are TRBV10-2 and TRBJ1-6; D gene unclear. This CDR3 contains 12 residues. Germline lookup yields CDR1 WSHSY and CDR2 SAAADI. V was clipped by 2 bases and J by 7 bases, with 3 bases between them. Written as DNA, the CDR3 is TGCGCCAGCAGTGAGAAGAATTCACCCCTCCACTTT. Translation: CASSEKNSPLHF.

The chain recombines TRBV7-2 with TRBJ2-1, with TRBD2 matching 7 bases. The CDR3 is made up of 15 amino acids. Trimming cost V 5 bases and J 4 bases; bases outside gene matches: 8. The germline V gene encodes CDR1 SGHTA and CDR2 FQGNSA. This chain's CDR3 is CASSLGLGPYNEQFF. As DNA, the CDR3 is TGTGCCAGCAGCCTCGGACTAGGGCCTTACAATGAGCAGTTCTTC. The variable domain in full, completed from reference TRBV7-2 and TRBJ2-1, reads GAGVSQSPSNKVTEKGKDVELRCDPISGHTALYWYRQSLGQGLEFLIYFQGNSAPDKSGLPSDRFSAERTGGSVSTLTIQRTQQEDSAVYLCASSLGLGPYNEQFFGPGTRLTVL.

This clonotype has ten or more counts. This chain uses TRBV3-1 with TRBJ1-2, with 10 positions matching TRBD1. The germline CDR1 and CDR2 sequences are LGHDT and YNNKEL (reference sequence). J lost 2 bases, V lost 4 bases, and 1 base had no gene match. The CDR3 is 14 residues long. The CDR3 DNA is TGTGCCAGCAGCCGGACAGGGGGAAACTATGGCTACACCTTC. Encoded protein: CASSRTGGNYGYTF. Variable domain in full (rest from reference TRBV3-1 and TRBJ1-2): DTAVSQTPKYLVTQMGNDKSIKCEQNLGHDTMYWYKQDSKKFLKIMFSYNNKELIINETVPNRFSPKSPDKAHLNLHINSLELGDSAVYFCASSRTGGNYGYTFGSGTRLTVV.

This clonotype was counted many times. This chain links TRBV7-2 with TRBJ2-5; 8 bases are a match to TRBD1. The CDR3 runs 14 residues. Germline-derived CDR1 and CDR2 are SGHTA and FQGNSA. Germline trimming cut 5 bases from V and 3 bases from J; bases unmatched to any gene: 5. For the CDR3, the DNA is TGTGCCAGCAGCCAGCGACAGGGGAAAGAGACCCAGTACTTC. Protein: CASSQRQGKETQYF. The entire variable domain, with the rest obtained from reference TRBV7-2 and TRBJ2-5, is as follows: GAGVSQSPSNKVTEKGKDVELRCDPISGHTALYWYRQSLGQGLEFLIYFQGNSAPDKSGLPSDRFSAERTGGSVSTLTIQRTQQEDSAVYLCASSQRQGKETQYFGPGTRLLVL.

This chain connects TRBV5-1 to TRBJ1-5; 9 nucleotides align to TRBD1. The CDR3 has 15 amino acids. Per germline, CDR1 SGHRS and CDR2 YFSETQ. The V and J ends lost 0 bases and 4 bases, in that order; junction bases with no gene match: 2. In DNA, the CDR3 is TGCGCCAGCAGCTTGGGGGACAGGGAGAATCAGCCCCAGCATTTT. Protein: CASSLGDRENQPQHF. The full variable domain, completed using reference TRBV5-1 and TRBJ1-5, is KAGVTQTPRYLIKTRGQQVTLSCSPISGHRSVSWYQQTPGQGLQFLFEYFSETQRNKGNFPGRFSGRQFSNSRSEMNVSTLELGDSALYLCASSLGDRENQPQHFGDGTRLSIL.

The sample holds a few counts of this clonotype. V gene TRBV27 combines with J gene TRBJ2-7; possible D gene TRBD2, 5 bases. This CDR3 has 16 residues. The germline V gene encodes CDR1 MNHEY and CDR2 SMNVEV (reference sequence). V lost 5 bases and J 2 bases, leaving 19 bases between the germline ends. The CDR3 region has the DNA TGTGCCAGCAGTAGAGACGGGAAAAGAGGGACCTACGAGCAGTACTTC. Its translation: CASSRDGKRGTYEQYF.

This clonotype has ten or more counts. J is TRBJ2-5 and V is TRBV12-3 or TRBV12-4; 7 bases match TRBD2. V dropped 6 bases and J dropped 5; count of bases not matched to a gene: 12. This CDR3 spans 15 amino acids. CDR3 sequence: CASRRTRTRGETQYF. The CDR3 DNA reads TGTGCCAGCAGACGGACCCGGACTAGGGGCGAGACCCAGTACTTC.

The sample holds a few counts of this clonotype. In DNA form, the CDR3 reads TGTGCCATCAGTGTGGGAAGCCAAGAGACCCAGTACTTC. This translates into CAISVGSQETQYF. The chain has TRBV10-3 and TRBJ2-5; no reliable D call. Germline V gene sequence: CDR1 ENHRY, CDR2 SYGVKD. The ends were cut back, 4 bases at V and 1 base at J, with 7 bases in the middle. This CDR3 contains 13 residues.

This clonotype occurred a few times. V is TRBV6-4 and J is TRBJ2-7; 7 nucleotides align to TRBD2. The CDR3 extends over 14 amino acids. V dropped 6 bases and J dropped 2; count of bases not matched to a gene: 7. Germline V gives CDR1 MRHNA, CDR2 SNTAGT. This CDR3 reads CASRDALAPYEQYF. The CDR3 bases are TGTGCCAGCAGGGATGCACTAGCGCCCTACGAGCAGTACTTC.

This clonotype appeared many times. This chain links TRBV7-2 with TRBJ1-2, with 7 bases matching TRBD1. The CDR3 sequence is 18 residues long. Germline V lookup: CDR1 SGHTA, CDR2 FQGNSA. V lost 0 bases, J lost 0 bases, and 10 bases stayed unmatched. CDR3 coding DNA: TGTGCCAGCAGCTTAGCGGGACAGCGATCTGGAGCTAACTATGGCTACACCTTC. It yields the protein CASSLAGQRSGANYGYTF.

This clonotype has more than one count but fewer than ten. The V call is TRBV5-1, the J call TRBJ1-1; D not certain. The CDR3 has 13 amino acids. Germline CDR1 reads SGHRS; CDR2 reads YFSETQ. The V end was cut by 4 bases, the J end by 6 bases, with 13 bases between. CDR3 in DNA: TGCGCCAGCAGCCCCTTAGGCGGGGCTGAAGCTTTCTTT. The encoded protein is CASSPLGGAEAFF.

This chain uses TRBV3-1 with TRBJ2-7; D not resolved. The end of the DNA fits TRBJ2-5 better, so the J call may be wrong. The CDR3 spans 13 residues. CDR1 is LGHDT and CDR2 is YNNKEL in the germline V gene (reference sequence). The CDR3 spells CASSQRRLVTQYF. CDR3 nucleotide sequence: TGTGCCAGCAGCCAAAGGCGTCTGGTGACCCAGTACTTC.

Many counts were recorded for this clonotype. The CDR3 is CASSPLVDTQYF. The CDR3 DNA reads as TGTGCCAGCTCTCCCCTTGTAGATACGCAGTATTTT. The rearrangement uses TRBV18 and TRBJ2-3; D gene ambiguous. CDR1 is KGHSH and CDR2 is LQKENI in the germline V gene. V dropped 6 bases and J dropped 5 bases, with 9 bases sitting between them. The CDR3 spans 12 residues.

Regarding this clonotype: A much larger clone differs from this one at a single base, so this may be a read error. The V and J genes are TRBV20-1 and TRBJ2-1, with no clear D. The CDR3 loop spans 12 amino acids. The V end lost 2 bases, the J end lost 6 bases, and 8 bases lay between the germline ends. Germline-derived CDR1 and CDR2 are DFQATT and SNEGSKA (reference sequence). This chain's CDR3 is CSARKAGNEQFF. DNA of the CDR3: TGCAGTGCTAGAAAGGCCGGCAATGAGCAGTTCTTC.

Only a few counts were recorded for this clonotype. The chain couples TRBV5-1 to TRBJ2-5; D not resolved. Germline loops: CDR1 SGHRS, CDR2 YFSETQ. The V end lost 2 bases, the J end lost 1 base, and 6 bases lay between the germline ends. The CDR3 has 13 amino acids. For the CDR3, the DNA is TGCGCCAGCAGCTTTATCGCCCAAGAGACCCAGTACTTC. Translation gives CASSFIAQETQYF.

At least ten counts were recorded for this clonotype. The chain uses TRBV12-3 or TRBV12-4 and TRBJ1-2; 8 bases are a match to TRBD1. This CDR3 spans 14 amino acids. The junction had 9 bases not matched to a gene; V was cut back by 7 bases and J by 5 bases. In DNA form, the CDR3 reads TGTGCCAGCACCGAGACAGGGGCTTTTTATGGCTACACCTTC. Its translation: CASTETGAFYGYTF.

The chain joins TRBV5-1 to TRBJ1-4; D unclear. This CDR3 comprises 14 residues. Germline lookup yields CDR1 SGHRS and CDR2 YFSETQ. V was trimmed by 5 bases and J by 2 bases, leaving 10 bases between them. CDR3 in amino acids: CASRRDTTNEKLFF. The CDR3 DNA is TGCGCCAGCAGAAGGGATACGACTAATGAAAAACTGTTTTTT.

V is TRBV7-9 and J is TRBJ1-1, with 9 positions matching TRBD1. This CDR3 has 15 amino acids. With V trimmed by 4 bases and J by 6 bases, 9 bases remained unmatched. Germline V gene lookup returns CDR1 SEHNR and CDR2 FQNEAQ (reference sequence). The CDR3 nucleotides read TGTGCCAGCAGCTCGTCTCCGGACAGGGGTGCTGAAGCTTTCTTT. Amino acid sequence: CASSSSPDRGAEAFF.

As for this clonotype: It may be a read error: a sequence one base away is much more abundant. In this CDR3 the conserved last residue, phenylalanine or tryptophan, is missing, so a read error is likely. The rearrangement uses TRBV6-2 or TRBV6-3 and TRBJ1-5; a weak D match, TRBD1 (5 bases). This CDR3 has 16 amino acids. Between the trimmed V and J ends, which lost 0 bases and 0 bases, there was a span of 9 bases. Germline-derived CDR1 and CDR2 are MNHEY and SVGEGT. CDR3 protein: CASSYSGQISNQPQHC. The DNA for the CDR3 is TGTGCCAGCAGTTACTCTGGACAAATTAGCAATCAGCCCCAGCATTGT.

As for this clonotype: It may be a read error: a sequence one base away is much more abundant. This sequence joins TRBV7-9 and TRBJ2-1; weak D call: TRBD2 (6 bases). The J call may be in error: the DNA end matches TRBJ2-7 better. The CDR3 is 16 amino acids. Germline CDR1 SEHNR, CDR2 FQNEAQ (reference sequence). In DNA, the CDR3 is TGTGCCAGCAGCTCCCGGCGGGAAAGCTCCTACAATGAGCAGTACTTC. It yields the protein CASSSRRESSYNEQYF.